The 32 T cell receptor beta chains below were found in one sample sequenced in a study of T cell repertoires in cytomegalovirus infection. TCRdb re-called the reads with MiXCR, one entry per CDR3 protein. The sample contains about 440,000 distinct CDR3 sequences, approximately 33% of which appear only once. Sequenced: PBMCs. These receptors were obtained from a human donor in good health (CMV status not recorded). Some clones in this sample may be carry-over from other donors' samples.

The sample holds a few counts of this clonotype. The genes are TRBV28 and TRBJ1-2; D unclear. CDR1 is MDHEN and CDR2 is SYDVKM in the germline V gene. CDR3 size: 12 residues. Trimming took 6 bases from V and 8 from J, leaving 13 bases between them. The CDR3 nucleotides are TGTGCCAGCAGCTTAGGGTCTTTCGGCTACACCTTC. This translates into CASSLGSFGYTF.

This clonotype has only a few counts. The chain employs TRBV10-2 and TRBJ1-1, with TRBD1 matching 7 bases. Trimming at V came to 7 bases and at J to 1 base, leaving 6 bases not matched to a gene. This CDR3 contains 14 residues. The V gene's germline CDR1 is WSHSY and CDR2 SAAADI. The CDR3, as DNA: TGCGCCAGCACCCTACAGGGGTGGAACACTGAAGCTTTCTTT. Amino acid sequence: CASTLQGWNTEAFF.

This clonotype was found many times. The chain is built from TRBV7-3 and TRBJ1-1, with 8 bases lining up with TRBD1. CDR3 size: 19 residues. Trimming removed 1 base from V and 4 bases from J; junction bases left unmatched: 17. Germline V lookup: CDR1 SGHTA, CDR2 FQGTGA. CDR3 in DNA: TGTGCCAGCAGCTTAATAGGCAAGACAGGGGCCGGTGGTGGCACTGAAGCTTTCTTT. Its protein product is CASSLIGKTGAGGGTEAFF.

This chain links TRBV6-5 with TRBJ2-3; 7 bases are shared with TRBD1. The J segment lost 2 bases and the V segment lost 6 bases, leaving 8 bases of the junction unmatched. Germline-derived CDR1 and CDR2 are MNHEY and SVGAGI. CDR3 length: 15 residues. The CDR3 nucleotides are TGTGCCAGCAGCACTCTCGGACAGGCCACAGATACGCAGTATTTT. Its translation: CASSTLGQATDTQYF.

This clonotype was seen only a few times. The CDR3 DNA reads TGTGCCAGCAGGTCTCCCCACAGAGGATCCCTGATGAACACTGAAGCTTTCTTT. Protein sequence: CASRSPHRGSLMNTEAFF. This chain uses TRBV6-1 with TRBJ1-1; no definite D call. The CDR3 runs to 18 residues. V dropped 6 bases and J dropped 0 bases, with 23 bases sitting between them. CDR1 and CDR2 from the germline V gene are MNHNS and SASEGT.

In its sample, this clonotype was seen many times. This chain joins TRBV12-3 or TRBV12-4 and TRBJ2-6, with D possibly being TRBD1 (5 bases). The CDR3 sequence is 15 residues long. With 3 bases removed from V and 0 bases from J, the gap between germline ends came to 6 bases. Here the CDR3 reads CASSLGLSGANVLTF. CDR3 DNA sequence: TGTGCCAGCAGTTTGGGGCTCTCTGGGGCCAACGTCCTGACTTTC.

This clonotype was counted a few times. This chain connects TRBV3-1 to TRBJ2-5; tentatively, D is TRBD2 (6 bases). The germline V gene has CDR1 LGHDT and CDR2 YNNKEL (reference sequence). The CDR3 totals 15 residues. The V end was cut by 0 bases, the J end by 0 bases, with 8 bases between. This chain's CDR3 is CASSQDWDYQETQYF. The CDR3 bases are TGTGCCAGCAGCCAAGATTGGGACTACCAAGAGACCCAGTACTTC.

This clonotype was observed at least ten times. The chain recombines TRBV7-9 with TRBJ2-1; maybe TRBD2 (6 bases). Trimming removed 5 bases from V and 7 bases from J, with 6 bases in between. The CDR3 contains 11 residues. The germline CDR1 and CDR2 sequences are SEHNR and FQNEAQ (reference sequence). CDR3 protein: CASSGGNEQFF. The CDR3 DNA is TGTGCCAGCAGCGGGGGGAATGAGCAGTTCTTC.

Remarks on this clonotype: One end of the junction is discordant with germline, which a read error may explain. The chain combines TRBV6-1 with TRBJ2-2; 7 bases align to TRBD1. This CDR3 has 15 residues. The germline CDR1 and CDR2 sequences are MNHNS and SASEGT. Here the CDR3 DNA reads TGTGCCAGCAGGGAACAGGGGACGAACACCGGGGAGATGGTTTTT. Translating it yields CASREQGTNTGEMVF.

The DNA of the CDR3 is TGTGCCAGCAGCTTGGCAGTCGTCGGCACCATATATTTT. This codes for CASSLAVVGTIYF. This chain links TRBV5-6 with TRBJ1-3; D not certain. In germline, CDR1 is SGHDT, CDR2 YYEEEE. The CDR3 totals 13 residues. V was cut by 0 bases and J by 9 bases, with 10 bases left in between.

The sample holds one count of this clonotype. The genes are TRBV7-6 and TRBJ1-4; TRBD1 might be the D (5 bases). The germline V gene has CDR1 SGHVS and CDR2 FNYEAQ. The V end was cut by 4 bases, the J end by 8 bases, with 20 bases between. CDR3 size: 16 residues. Here the CDR3 reads CASSYPADMELEKLFF. CDR3 sequence (DNA): TGTGCCAGCAGCTACCCTGCGGACATGGAGTTAGAAAAACTGTTTTTT.

The chain recombines TRBV12-3 or TRBV12-4 with TRBJ1-2, with TRBD1 matching 9 bases. CDR3 length: 15 amino acids. Unmatched junction bases numbered 6, after V lost 5 bases and J lost 2 bases. The CDR3 DNA follows: TGTGCCAGCAGTGCAGGGACAGGGTTCAACTATGGCTACACCTTC. Amino acid sequence: CASSAGTGFNYGYTF.

V is TRBV7-9 and J is TRBJ2-5; D possibly matches TRBD1 or TRBD2 (6 bases each). The V gene's germline CDR1 is SEHNR and CDR2 FQNEAQ (reference sequence). The CDR3 runs to 16 residues. Trimming left V 2 bases short and J 5 bases short, with 18 bases between. The CDR3 nucleotides are TGTGCCAGCAGCTTATCACGCGGGACACAACGGGAGACCCAGTACTTC. This sequence encodes CASSLSRGTQRETQYF.

A word on this clonotype: It may be a read error: a sequence one base away is much more abundant. The chain links TRBV6-5 to TRBJ1-6; no definite D call. The CDR3 runs to 15 residues. Per germline, CDR1 MNHEY and CDR2 SVGAGI. CDR3 DNA: TGTGACAGCAGTGCTGACGGCATCTATAATTCACCCCTCCACTTT. Translation: CDSSADGIYNSPLHF.

This clonotype has more than one count but fewer than ten. V usage is TRBV9 and J usage is TRBJ1-2; the D is unclear. Germline values: CDR1 SGDLS, CDR2 YYNGEE. This CDR3 has 13 residues. V was shortened by 0 bases and J by 2 bases, with 5 bases between the two germline ends. CDR3 sequence reads: CASSVGANYGYTF. The DNA of the CDR3 is TGTGCCAGCAGCGTAGGCGCCAACTATGGCTACACCTTC.

This rearrangement joins TRBV19 to TRBJ1-1; TRBD1 is a possible D gene (5 bases). From germline, CDR1 is LNHDA and CDR2 SQIVND (reference sequence). The V end lost 7 bases, the J end lost 4 bases, and 16 bases lay between the germline ends. The CDR3 consists of 14 residues. CDR3 sequence reads: CASTSLGGITEAFF. CDR3 DNA: TGTGCCAGTACCAGCTTGGGGGGGATCACTGAAGCTTTCTTT. Together with reference TRBV19 and TRBJ1-1, the CDR3 gives the full variable domain: DGGITQSPKYLFRKEGQNVTLSCEQNLNHDAMYWYRQDPGQGLRLIYYSQIVNDFQKGDIAEGYSVSREKKESFPLTVTSAQKNPTAFYLCASTSLGGITEAFFGQGTRLTVV.

This clonotype showed up just a few times. The rearrangement links TRBV27 to TRBJ1-5; 7 bases fit TRBD1. CDR3 length: 15 amino acids. The trim removed 5 bases at V and 8 bases at J, leaving 12 bases unmatched. Germline V gene data show CDR1 as MNHEY and CDR2 as SMNVEV (reference sequence). CDR3 amino acids: CASSTGTVKNEPQHF. The CDR3 nucleotides are TGTGCCAGCAGTACCGGGACAGTCAAGAACGAGCCCCAGCATTTT.

The chain joins TRBV6-5 to TRBJ1-6; perhaps TRBD1 as D (6 bases). V lost 3 bases and J lost 7, with 13 bases in between. Germline assignment: CDR1 MNHEY and CDR2 SVGAGI. The CDR3 is made up of 15 amino acids. The CDR3 sequence: CASSYSGTLNSPLHF. The CDR3 DNA reads as TGTGCCAGCAGTTATTCCGGGACACTGAATTCACCCCTCCACTTT.

In this sample, this clonotype turned up a few times. This chain joins TRBV28 and TRBJ2-3, with TRBD2 matching over 10 bases. CDR1 MDHEN and CDR2 SYDVKM come from the germline V gene. The CDR3 sequence is 14 residues long. V lost 2 bases and J lost 8; bases outside the gene matches: 4. CDR3 amino acids: CASSLGAGGLTQYF. CDR3 DNA sequence: TGTGCCAGCAGTTTAGGAGCGGGGGGGCTTACGCAGTATTTT.

The gene calls are TRBV6-5 and TRBJ1-2; tentatively, D is TRBD1 (5 bases). The CDR3 totals 14 residues. Germline assignment: CDR1 MNHEY and CDR2 SVGAGI. V lost 1 base and J 8 bases, leaving 14 bases between the germline ends. The CDR3 DNA reads as TGTGCCAGCAGTTACTTCCAGGGTGAGGGGGGCTACACCTTC. Encoded protein: CASSYFQGEGGYTF.

This sequence joins TRBV2 and TRBJ2-1; D unresolved. The CDR3 spans 14 residues. Germline V gene sequence: CDR1 SNHLY, CDR2 FYNNEI. Trimming took off 8 bases at V and 7 bases at J, with 18 bases between the two ends. The CDR3 sequence: CASVDPPLGNEQFF. For the CDR3, the DNA is TGTGCCAGCGTCGACCCACCATTGGGTAATGAGCAGTTCTTC.

V usage is TRBV12-3 or TRBV12-4 and J usage is TRBJ1-3, with D perhaps matching TRBD1 (6 bases). The CDR3 sequence is 22 residues long. V lost 3 bases, J lost 0 bases, and 30 bases lay in between. The CDR3 is CASSFGQIPAAFSDDSGNTIYF. Here the CDR3 DNA reads TGTGCCAGCAGTTTCGGACAGATCCCGGCCGCTTTTTCCGATGACTCTGGAAACACCATATATTTT.

The rearrangement uses TRBV12-3 or TRBV12-4 and TRBJ1-1; 7 nucleotides agree with TRBD1. The CDR3 loop spans 16 amino acids. The ends lost 4 bases at V and 5 bases at J; junction bases unmatched: 13. The chain's CDR3 is CASSWEVGQGVTEAFF. The CDR3 region has the DNA TGTGCCAGCAGTTGGGAGGTCGGGCAGGGGGTGACTGAAGCTTTCTTT.

The chain has TRBV6-1 and TRBJ1-2, with 12 nucleotides matching TRBD1. Germline V gives CDR1 MNHNS, CDR2 SASEGT. J gave up 8 bases and V 4 bases, and 8 bases lay outside the gene matches. This CDR3 is built from 15 residues. As DNA, the CDR3 is TGTGCCAGCAGTGTAGGGGGACAGGGGGCAGGCGGCTACACCTTC. It specifies CASSVGGQGAGGYTF.

The genes are TRBV19 and TRBJ1-1; 8 bases map to TRBD1. The trim removed 5 bases at V and 4 bases at J, leaving 9 bases unmatched. This CDR3 region has 15 residues. CDR1 LNHDA and CDR2 SQIVND come from the germline V gene (reference sequence). The DNA of the CDR3 is TGTGCCAGTAGTCTCCGGACAGGGTTGGGCACTGAAGCTTTCTTT. Its protein product is CASSLRTGLGTEAFF.

The V gene is TRBV28, the J gene TRBJ2-3; 8 positions match TRBD2. The CDR3 extends over 17 amino acids. V lost 3 bases, J lost 7 bases, and 15 bases stayed unmatched. Germline V gene sequence: CDR1 MDHEN, CDR2 SYDVKM. CDR3 bases: TGTGCCAGCAGTTTCCCCTCCGGGACTAGTAATAAGAATACGCAGTATTTT. As protein: CASSFPSGTSNKNTQYF.

This chain connects TRBV7-2 to TRBJ1-3; D ambiguous. CDR3 length equals 16 residues. Germline V gene lookup returns CDR1 SGHTA and CDR2 FQGNSA. The V end was cut by 4 bases, the J end by 3 bases, with 16 bases between. The CDR3 DNA reads as TGTGCCAGCAGCTCTAAACAAGCAGTAATTGGAAACACCATATATTTT. This translates into CASSSKQAVIGNTIYF.

This clonotype has a handful of counts. The chain has TRBV15 and TRBJ1-1; D might be TRBD1 (6 bases). The CDR3 consists of 15 residues. V lost 4 bases, J lost 5 bases, and 17 bases lay in between. CDR1 is LNHNV and CDR2 is YYDKDF in the germline V gene (reference sequence). This CDR3 is CATSKGGGGGTEAFF. DNA for the CDR3: TGTGCCACCAGCAAAGGGGGTGGGGGAGGGACTGAAGCTTTCTTT.

This clonotype has more than one count but fewer than ten. V usage is TRBV18 and J usage is TRBJ2-3; the D call may be TRBD1 or TRBD2 (5 bases each). Trimming left V 0 bases short and J 4 bases short, with 14 bases between. Germline loops: CDR1 KGHSH, CDR2 LQKENI. CDR3 size: 16 residues. The CDR3 coding sequence is TGTGCCAGCTCACCACCGAGGGCAGCGACAGCAGATACGCAGTATTTT. Amino acid sequence: CASSPPRAATADTQYF.

On this clonotype: Sequence at one end of the junction differs from germline and may be a read error. The J gene is TRBJ1-2, the V gene TRBV24-1, with D unclear. This CDR3 is built from 12 residues. Looked up from germline, CDR1 is KGHDR and CDR2 is SFDVKD. CDR3 residues: CATSEGSYGYSF. CDR3 nucleotides: TGTGCCACCAGTGAAGGAAGCTATGGCTACTCCTTC.

Remarks on this clonotype: No conserved phenylalanine or tryptophan is present at the end of the CDR3, so a read error is the likely explanation. The V gene is TRBV6-5, the J gene TRBJ2-1; D unresolved. With 5 bases removed from V and 9 bases from J, the gap between germline ends came to 11 bases. Germline CDR1 and CDR2: MNHEY and SVGAGI. The CDR3 spans 12 residues. The CDR3 sequence: CASSLRDGEQFI. CDR3 bases: TGTGCCAGCAGTCTCAGAGACGGTGAGCAGTTCATA.

This clonotype was counted between two and nine times. The J gene is TRBJ1-2, the V gene TRBV7-8, with D tentatively TRBD1 (6 bases). Trimming pared 1 base from V and 4 bases from J, leaving 13 bases between. Germline V gives CDR1 SGHVS, CDR2 FQNEAQ. The CDR3 has 15 residues. The CDR3 protein is CASSLEGVSGYGYTF. DNA for the CDR3: TGTGCCAGCAGCTTAGAGGGGGTTTCAGGCTATGGCTACACCTTC. The complete variable domain, with remaining parts taken from reference TRBV7-8 and TRBJ1-2, reads GAGVSQSPRYKVAKRGQDVALRCDPISGHVSLFWYQQALGQGPEFLTYFQNEAQLDKSGLPSDRFFAERPEGSVSTLKIQRTQQEDSAVYLCASSLEGVSGYGYTFGSGTRLTVV.